This T cell receptor beta chain was identified in a study of radiotherapy plus CTLA-4 blockade in lung cancer listed by TCRdb under 2018. A note on the overall study: Objective responses occurred in around 20% of enrolled patients, and 30% to 35% achieved disease control. Here is what the overall study found, with its caveats: The strongest predictors of response were reported to be early dynamic shifts in blood T cell clones along with a rise in serum interferon-beta following radiation. TCR clones derived from tumors expanded in peripheral blood after treatment with radiotherapy and ipilimumab.

V is pruned by 3 bases and J by 0 bases, leaving 4 bases of the junction without a gene match. The germline V gene sets CDR1 to MNHNS and CDR2 to SASEGT. The CDR3, from cysteine to phenylalanine, totals 16 residues. Of all the DNA, just the CDR3 is kept, 48 bases in frame from base 1. Library construction relied on the immunoSEQ multiplex PCR assay. TCRdb took this table from immuneACCESS and kept in-frame rearrangements with V and J called. Such tables lack part of the clones; where checked against another copy, unresolved V genes explain under half of the gap, and the rest is unexplained. Recorded for this sample are about 49,000 clones; around 77% of them occurred a single time. The ten top clones hold roughly 11% of the sample. The study tested focal radiation therapy combined with CTLA-4 blockade (ipilimumab) in patients with chemo-refractory metastatic non-small-cell lung cancer. A word on this clone: Its target antigen remains unknown. No per-base quality is available; no much larger clone lies one base away.

This specimen was peripheral blood, taken from a patient treated with radiotherapy plus ipilimumab. The sequence is built from TRBV6-1 and TRBJ1-2; TRBD1 aligns with 10 central bases. The receptor's source is a human donor with non-small cell lung cancer who had stable disease on radiotherapy plus ipilimumab. The DNA sequence is as follows: TGTGCCAGCAGTGACCGACAGGGGGCGTCTAACTATGGCTACACCTTC. Translated, it gives CASSDRQGASNYGYTF.